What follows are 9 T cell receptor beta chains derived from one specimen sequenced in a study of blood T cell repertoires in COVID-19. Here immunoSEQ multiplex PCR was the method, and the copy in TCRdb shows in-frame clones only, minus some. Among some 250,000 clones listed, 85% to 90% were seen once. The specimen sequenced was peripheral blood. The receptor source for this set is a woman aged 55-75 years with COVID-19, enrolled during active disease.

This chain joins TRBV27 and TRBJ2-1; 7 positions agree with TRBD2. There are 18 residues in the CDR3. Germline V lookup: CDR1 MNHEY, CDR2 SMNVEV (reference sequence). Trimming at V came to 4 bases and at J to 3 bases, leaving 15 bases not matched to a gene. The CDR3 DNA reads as TGTGCCAGCAGTTCCCTCGGGTTGGGCGGGAGACGCTACAATGAGCAGTTCTTC. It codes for CASSSLGLGGRRYNEQFF.

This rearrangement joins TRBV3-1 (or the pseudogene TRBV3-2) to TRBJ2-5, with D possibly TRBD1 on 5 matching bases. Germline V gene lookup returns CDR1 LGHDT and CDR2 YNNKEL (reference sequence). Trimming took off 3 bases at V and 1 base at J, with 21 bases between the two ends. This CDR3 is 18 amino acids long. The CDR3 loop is CASSQKWWGRQVQETQYF. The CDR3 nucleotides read TGTGCCAGCAGCCAGAAATGGTGGGGCCGTCAGGTCCAAGAGACCCAGTACTTC.

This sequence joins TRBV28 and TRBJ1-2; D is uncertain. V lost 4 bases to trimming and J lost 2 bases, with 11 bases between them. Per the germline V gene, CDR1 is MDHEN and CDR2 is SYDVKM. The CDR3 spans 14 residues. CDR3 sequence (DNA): TGTGCCAGCAGTTCCATCGGGAGGAACTATGGCTACACCTTC. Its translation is CASSSIGRNYGYTF.

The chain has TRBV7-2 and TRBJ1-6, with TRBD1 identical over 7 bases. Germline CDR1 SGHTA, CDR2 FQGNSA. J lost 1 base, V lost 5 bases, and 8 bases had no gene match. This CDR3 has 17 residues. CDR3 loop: CASSPGQVVSYNSPLHF. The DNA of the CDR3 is TGTGCCAGCAGCCCTGGACAGGTCGTATCCTATAATTCACCCCTCCACTTT.

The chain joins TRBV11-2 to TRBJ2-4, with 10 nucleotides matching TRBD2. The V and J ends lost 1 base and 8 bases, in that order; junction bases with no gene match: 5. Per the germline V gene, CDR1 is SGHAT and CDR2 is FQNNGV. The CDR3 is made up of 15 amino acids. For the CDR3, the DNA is TGTGCCAGCAGCTTAGCTAGCGGGAGATTTGACATTCAGTACTTC. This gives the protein CASSLASGRFDIQYF.

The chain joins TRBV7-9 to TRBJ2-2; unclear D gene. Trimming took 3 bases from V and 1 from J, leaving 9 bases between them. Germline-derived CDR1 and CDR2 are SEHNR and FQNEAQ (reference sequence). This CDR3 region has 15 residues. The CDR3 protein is CASSLGQKNTGELFF. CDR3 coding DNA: TGTGCCAGCAGCTTGGGCCAGAAGAACACCGGGGAGCTGTTTTTT.

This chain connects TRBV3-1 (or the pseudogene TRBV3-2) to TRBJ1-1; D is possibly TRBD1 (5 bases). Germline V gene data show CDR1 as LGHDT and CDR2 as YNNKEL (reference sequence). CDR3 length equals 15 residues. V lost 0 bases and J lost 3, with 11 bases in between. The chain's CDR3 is CASSQEWGADTEAFF. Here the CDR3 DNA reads TGTGCCAGCAGCCAAGAGTGGGGCGCGGACACTGAAGCTTTCTTT.

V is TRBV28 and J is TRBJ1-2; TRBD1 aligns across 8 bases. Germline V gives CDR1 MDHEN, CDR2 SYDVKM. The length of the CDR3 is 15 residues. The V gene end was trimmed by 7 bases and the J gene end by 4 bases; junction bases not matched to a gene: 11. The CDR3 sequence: CASTIEDRDLYGYTF. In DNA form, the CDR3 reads TGTGCCAGCACCATTGAGGACAGGGATCTCTATGGCTACACCTTC.

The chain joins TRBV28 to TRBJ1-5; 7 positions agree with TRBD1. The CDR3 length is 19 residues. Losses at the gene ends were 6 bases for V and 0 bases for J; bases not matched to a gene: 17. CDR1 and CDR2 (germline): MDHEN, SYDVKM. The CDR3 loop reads CASREGDSTVYYSNQPQHF. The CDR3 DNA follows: TGTGCCAGCAGGGAAGGGGACAGCACCGTCTATTATAGCAATCAGCCCCAGCATTTT.